This TCR beta chain stems from a study of HIV-infected patients and healthy controls. All unsorted peripheral T cells were captured because whole blood was used without fractionation. cDNA was made from approximately 500 ng RNA using alpha and beta constant primers. Using multiplexing indices, alpha and beta chain libraries were generated apart by chain-specific third strand synthesis. Each molecule carried a 12-nucleotide identifier made of two joined random hexamers added before amplification. After a brief PCR adding P5, P7 and a second index, roughly 25 amplification cycles followed. TCRdb fed the 5' RACE reads into MiXCR, producing one record per CDR3 protein. Of over 8,000 distinct CDR3 sequences in the sample, about 10% were seen once. Trimming cost V 8 bases and J 2 bases, with 14 bases left between them. CDR1 is SNHLY, CDR2 FYNNEI, per germline. The CDR3 extends over 14 amino acids. As for this clonotype: A much more abundant neighbour one base away suggests this may be a read error. Given the absence of the conserved phenylalanine or tryptophan at the CDR3 end, a read error is likely.

This clonotype was obtained from an adult with HIV infection. The sample was blood, taken before antiretroviral therapy. The V gene is TRBV2, the J gene TRBJ2-3, with D tentatively TRBD2 (5 bases). As DNA, the CDR3 is TGTGCCAGCGTCGAGGGCCGTTCCACAGATACGCAGTATATT. Amino acids: CASVEGRSTDTQYI.